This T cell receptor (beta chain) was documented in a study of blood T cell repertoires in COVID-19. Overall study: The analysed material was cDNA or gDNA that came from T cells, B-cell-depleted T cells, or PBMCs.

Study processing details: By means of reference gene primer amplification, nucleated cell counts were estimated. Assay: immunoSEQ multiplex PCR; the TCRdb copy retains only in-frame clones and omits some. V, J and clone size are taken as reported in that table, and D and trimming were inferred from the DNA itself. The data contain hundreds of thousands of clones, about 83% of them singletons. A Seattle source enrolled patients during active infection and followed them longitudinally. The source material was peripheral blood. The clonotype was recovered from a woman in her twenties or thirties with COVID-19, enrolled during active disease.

The CDR3 protein is CASRRTGAYEQYF. The CDR3 nucleotides are TGTGCTAGTCGGAGGACAGGGGCCTACGAGCAGTACTTC. This chain connects TRBV12-5 to TRBJ2-7; 9 bases match TRBD1. Germline V gene data show CDR1 as LGHNT and CDR2 as FRNRAP. This CDR3 has 13 residues. The ends lost 8 bases at V and 2 bases at J; junction bases unmatched: 4.